This T cell receptor beta chain was recorded in a study of PD-L1 blockade in urothelial cancer. In this sample, this clone turned up a few times. The time point denotes: pretreatment peripheral blood. Each patient gave between 1 and 8 samples, pretreatment and on-treatment. The V end lost 1 base, the J end lost 6 bases, and 11 bases lay between the germline ends. CDR3 length: 14 residues. Germline CDR1 is SGHRS and CDR2 is YFSETQ. The assay was immunoSEQ multiplex PCR, and TCRdb's table has in-frame clones only and misses some. The sample carries approximately 88,000 clones, roughly 84% recorded once. The sequences come from PBMCs, collected around atezolizumab (anti-PD-L1) treatment. This TCR was sampled from a man between 60 and 75 years old with urothelial cancer. V gene TRBV5-1 combines with J gene TRBJ1-5; D unresolved. CDR3 residues: CASSLMTGSQPQHF. CDR3 bases: TGCGCCAGCAGCTTGATGACGGGGAGTCAGCCCCAGCATTTT.